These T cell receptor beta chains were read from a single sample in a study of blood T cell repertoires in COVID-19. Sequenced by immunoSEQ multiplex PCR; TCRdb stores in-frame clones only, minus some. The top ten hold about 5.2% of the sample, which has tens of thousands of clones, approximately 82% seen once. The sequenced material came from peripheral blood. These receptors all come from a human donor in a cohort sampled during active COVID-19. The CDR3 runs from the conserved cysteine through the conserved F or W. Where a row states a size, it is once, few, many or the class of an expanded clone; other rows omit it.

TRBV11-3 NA CASSSGLASSYNEQFF
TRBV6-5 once CASRTGLTEAFF
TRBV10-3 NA CAISVQGEVTGYTF
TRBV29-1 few CSVEDRQKQFF
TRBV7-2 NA CASSPGVASGAVAKNIQYF
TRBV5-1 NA CASSDVAGGRNEQYF
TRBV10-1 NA CASSQGAGGMRSYEQYF
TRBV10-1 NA CASGQGPDYEQYF
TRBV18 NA CASSPRQLNTGELFF
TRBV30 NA CAWSVGLEGSGNTIYF
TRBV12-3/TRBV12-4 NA CASTPGGTQYF
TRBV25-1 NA CASSEWGAENSPLHF
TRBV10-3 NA CASRGLSGNTIYF
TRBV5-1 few CASSWMDRGLNTEAFF
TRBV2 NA CASSGGLPYEQYF
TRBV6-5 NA CASSDQRTGLEGYTF
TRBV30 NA CAWTGTGELFF
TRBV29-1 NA CSVVRGEQFF
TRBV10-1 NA CARKTGGGEDSPLHF
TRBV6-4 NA CASSVDRDTEAFF
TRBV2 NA CASSAGTSGGSYEQYF
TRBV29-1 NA CSVRSQGYEKLFF
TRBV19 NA CASEGPTGHTIYF
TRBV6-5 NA CASSPGQTGELFF
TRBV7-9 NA CASSRQTYEQYF
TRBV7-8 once CASRDKGGVGNTIYF